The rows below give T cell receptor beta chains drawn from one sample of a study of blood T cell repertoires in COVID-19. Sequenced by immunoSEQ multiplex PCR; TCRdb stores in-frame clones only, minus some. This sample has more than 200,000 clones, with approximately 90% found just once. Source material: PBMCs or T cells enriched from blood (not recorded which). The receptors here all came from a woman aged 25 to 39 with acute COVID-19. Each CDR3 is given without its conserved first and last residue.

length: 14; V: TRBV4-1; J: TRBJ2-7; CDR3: ASSQEGNRGRHEQY
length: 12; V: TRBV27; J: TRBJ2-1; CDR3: ASSLDRVIAEQF
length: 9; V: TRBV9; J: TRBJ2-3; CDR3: ASSSRGTQY
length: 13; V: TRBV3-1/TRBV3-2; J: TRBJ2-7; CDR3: ASTTGGQGRYEQY
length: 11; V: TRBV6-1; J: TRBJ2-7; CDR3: ASSEEASRPLD
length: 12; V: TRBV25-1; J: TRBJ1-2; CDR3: ASSDRDRAYGYT
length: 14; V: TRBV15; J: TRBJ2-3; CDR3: ATSRDPATSTDTQY
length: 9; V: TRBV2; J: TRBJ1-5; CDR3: ASGNNQPQH
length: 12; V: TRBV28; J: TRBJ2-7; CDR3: ASLDRGQSYEQY
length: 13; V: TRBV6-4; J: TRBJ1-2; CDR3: ASSREAGANYGYT
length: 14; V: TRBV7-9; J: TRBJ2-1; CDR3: ASSGLAGGLVNEQF
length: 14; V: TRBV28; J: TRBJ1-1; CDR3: ASSSGQGLLNVVAF
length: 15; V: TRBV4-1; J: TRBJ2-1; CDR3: ASSHPKDGSSYNEQF
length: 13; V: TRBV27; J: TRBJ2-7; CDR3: ASRNPGLDSYEQY
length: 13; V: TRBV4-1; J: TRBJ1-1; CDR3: ASSQGQGLDTEAF
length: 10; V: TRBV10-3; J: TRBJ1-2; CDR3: AISDYGGGYT
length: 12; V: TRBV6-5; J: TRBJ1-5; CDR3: ASRRQGAGQPQH
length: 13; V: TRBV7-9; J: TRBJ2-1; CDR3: ASRSWDRESRFRF
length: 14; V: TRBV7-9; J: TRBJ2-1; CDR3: ASSLQRTSGSDEQF
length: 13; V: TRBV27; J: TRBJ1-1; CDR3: ASLVRDRGHFSAF
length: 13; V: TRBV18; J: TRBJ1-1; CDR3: ASSPVQGVGSEAF
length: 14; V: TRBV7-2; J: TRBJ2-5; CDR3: ASSLGLANYQETQY
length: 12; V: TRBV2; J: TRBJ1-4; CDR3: ACGRGSANEKLF
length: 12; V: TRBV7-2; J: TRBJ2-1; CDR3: ASSPGGLANEQF
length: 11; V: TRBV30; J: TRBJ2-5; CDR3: AWSSGTGETQY
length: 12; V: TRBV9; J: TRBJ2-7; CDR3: ASSVGGGHYEQY
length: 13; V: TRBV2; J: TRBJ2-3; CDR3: ASSVVTSGTDTQY
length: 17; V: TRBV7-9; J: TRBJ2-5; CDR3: ASSLIGTSGRKLQETQY
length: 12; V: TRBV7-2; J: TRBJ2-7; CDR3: ASSLEGSLYEQY
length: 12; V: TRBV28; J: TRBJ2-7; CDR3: ASSLRTSVGEQY
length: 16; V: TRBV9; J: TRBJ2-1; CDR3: ASSVGLSGRVLYNEQF
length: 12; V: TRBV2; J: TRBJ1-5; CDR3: ASRGGYSNQPQH
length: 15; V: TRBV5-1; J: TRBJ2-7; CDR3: ASSLDLLAGGSYEQY
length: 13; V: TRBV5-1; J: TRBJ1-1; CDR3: ASSPRLDGNTEAF
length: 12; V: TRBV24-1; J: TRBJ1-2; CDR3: ATRGTGGHYGYT
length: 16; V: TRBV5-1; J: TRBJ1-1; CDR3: ASSLFQKSGHLGTEAF
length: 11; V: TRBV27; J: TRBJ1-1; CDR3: ASSADRATEAF
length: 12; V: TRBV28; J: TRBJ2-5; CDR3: ASTLAGGRETQY
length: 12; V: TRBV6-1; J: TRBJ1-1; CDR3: ASSERPGNTEAF
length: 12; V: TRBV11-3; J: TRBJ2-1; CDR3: ASSLAPSGNEQF
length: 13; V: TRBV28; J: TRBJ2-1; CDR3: ASSLGTSVRNEQF
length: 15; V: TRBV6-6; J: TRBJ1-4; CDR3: ASSPDRRGATNEKLF
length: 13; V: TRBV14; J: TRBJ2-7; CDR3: ASSQDPGVVYEQY
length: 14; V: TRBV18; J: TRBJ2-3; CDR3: ASSPPRQGLEDTQY
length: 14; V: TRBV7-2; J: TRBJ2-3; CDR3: ASSLMEGAFTDTQY
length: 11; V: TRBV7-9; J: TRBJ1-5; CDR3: ASSLQNDQPQH
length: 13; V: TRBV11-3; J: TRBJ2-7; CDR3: ASSLQEKPTYEQY
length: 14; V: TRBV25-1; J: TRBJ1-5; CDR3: ASSEVQAYSNQPQH
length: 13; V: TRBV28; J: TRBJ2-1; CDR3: ASSFGQPLYNEQF
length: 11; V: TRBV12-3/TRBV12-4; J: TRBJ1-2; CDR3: ASTSRGGNGYT
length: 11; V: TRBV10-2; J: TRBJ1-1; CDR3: ASSATLNTEAF
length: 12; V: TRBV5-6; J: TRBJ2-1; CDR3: ASSLVGTSNEQF
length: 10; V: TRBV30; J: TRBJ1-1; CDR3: AWSIGTAEAF
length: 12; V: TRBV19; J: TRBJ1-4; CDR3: ASRSRGENEKLF
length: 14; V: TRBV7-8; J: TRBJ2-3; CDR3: ASSLAPGVFTDTQY
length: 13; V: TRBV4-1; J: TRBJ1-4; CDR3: ASSQRTGGEEKLF
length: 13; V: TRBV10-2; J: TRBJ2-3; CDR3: ASSGLAGRTDTQY
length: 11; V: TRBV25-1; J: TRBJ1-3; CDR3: ASSEYGWDTIY
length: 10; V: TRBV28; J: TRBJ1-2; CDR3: ASSLLQGGYT
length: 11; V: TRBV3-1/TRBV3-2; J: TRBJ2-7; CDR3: ASSQDRYSEQY